This T cell receptor (beta chain) was identified during a study of response to subunit inactivated influenza vaccine. This clonotype was counted only a few times. Its antigen is undetermined. TCRdb itself ran the RT-PCR reads through MiXCR, one entry per CDR3 protein. The sample lists around 570,000 distinct CDR3 sequences; 6% to 9% were seen once. The CDR3 has 14 amino acids. The V gene lost 3 bases and the J gene lost 8 bases, with 16 bases spanning the gap. CDR1 is DFQATT, CDR2 SNEGSKA, per germline (reference sequence). Study observations and caveats: Authors suggested seasonal influenza vaccinations each recruit few new T cells.

The chain uses TRBV20-1 and TRBJ2-2; TRBD1 might be the D (6 bases). Sample: PBMCs from blood, taken 23 to 25 months after vaccination. The clonotype comes from a man aged 50-75 years who received an inactivated influenza vaccine. The CDR3 is CSAREQGPPGELFF. Here the CDR3 DNA reads TGCAGTGCTAGGGAACAGGGCCCCCCAGGGGAGCTGTTTTTT.